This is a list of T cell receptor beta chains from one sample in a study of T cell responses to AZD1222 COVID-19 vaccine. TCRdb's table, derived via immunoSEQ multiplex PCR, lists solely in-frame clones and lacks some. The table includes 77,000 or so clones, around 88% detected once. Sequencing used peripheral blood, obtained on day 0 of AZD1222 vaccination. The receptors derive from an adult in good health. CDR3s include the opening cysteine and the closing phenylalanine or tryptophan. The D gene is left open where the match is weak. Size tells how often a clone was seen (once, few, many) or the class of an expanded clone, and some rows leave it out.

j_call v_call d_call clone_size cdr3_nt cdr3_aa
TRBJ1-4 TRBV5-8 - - TGTGCCAGCAGCTTGGGCGGAAGGGGACCTAATGAAAAACTGTTTTTT CASSLGGRGPNEKLFF
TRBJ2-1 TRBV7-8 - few TGTGCCAGCAGCTTTACGGGGGTCGATGAGCAGTTCTTC CASSFTGVDEQFF
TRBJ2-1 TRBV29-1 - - TGCAGCGTTGTTCTGGACAGCCACAATGAGCAGTTCTTC CSVVLDSHNEQFF
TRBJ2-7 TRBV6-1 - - TGTGCCAGCAGTGAAGTCGAGGGTCTCACCTACGAGCAGTACTTC CASSEVEGLTYEQYF
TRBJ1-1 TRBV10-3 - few TGTGCCATCAGGAGTGGGAACACTGAAGCTTTCTTT CAIRSGNTEAFF
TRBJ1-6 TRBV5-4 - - TGTGCCAGCAGCTTGGCCATGGGGGCTTCGAATTCACCCCTCCACTTT CASSLAMGASNSPLHF
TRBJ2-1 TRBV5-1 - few TGCGCCAGCAGCTCGAGGGCCGCCTACAATGAGCAGTTCTTC CASSSRAAYNEQFF
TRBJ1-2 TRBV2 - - TGTGCCAGCAGCCCCACAGGGAACTATGGCTACACCTTC CASSPTGNYGYTF
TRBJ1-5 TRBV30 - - TGTGCCTGGAGTCTACCCGGGACACTTAGCAATCAGCCCCAGCATTTT CAWSLPGTLSNQPQHF
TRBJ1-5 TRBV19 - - TGTGCCAGTAGTATTGGGCAGGGTAATCAGCCCCAGCATTTT CASSIGQGNQPQHF
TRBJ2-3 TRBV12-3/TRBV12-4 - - TGTGCCAGCAGTTTGAGGCAGGCAACGCAGTATTTT CASSLRQATQYF
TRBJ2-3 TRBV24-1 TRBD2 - TGTGCCACCAGTGACAACTTCATCGGGACTAGCGCCTCAGATACGCAGTATTTT CATSDNFIGTSASDTQYF
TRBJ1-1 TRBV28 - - TGTGCCAGCACCCTGGGGAACACTGAAGCTTTCTTT CASTLGNTEAFF
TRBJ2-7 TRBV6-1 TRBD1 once TGTGCCAGCAACCCGCGACAGGGGAGCCACGAGCAGTACTTC CASNPRQGSHEQYF
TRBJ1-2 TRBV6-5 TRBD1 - TGTGCCAGCAGTCCCCGGGACAGGGACTATGGCTACACCTTC CASSPRDRDYGYTF
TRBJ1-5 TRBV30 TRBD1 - TGTGCCTGGAGTCCGGGACAGGGGCGCAAACCTTCTAGCAATCAGCCCCAGCATTTT CAWSPGQGRKPSSNQPQHF
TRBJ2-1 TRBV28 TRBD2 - TGTGCCAGCAGCCCCCGGTCGGGACTAGCGGGAGGCCGGGATAATGAGCAGTTCTTC CASSPRSGLAGGRDNEQFF
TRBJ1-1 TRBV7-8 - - TGTGCCAGCAGCTTAGTCTGGGATGCGGAGGCTGAAGCTTTCTTT CASSLVWDAEAEAFF
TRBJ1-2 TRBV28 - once TGTGCCAGCAGTTCGCGGAACAGCCGAGCTGCCGGCTACACCTTC CASSSRNSRAAGYTF
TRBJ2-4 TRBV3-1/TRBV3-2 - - TGTGCCAGCAGCCTGGGATCGGGGGCCAAAAACATTCAGTACTTC CASSLGSGAKNIQYF
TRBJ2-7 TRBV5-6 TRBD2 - TGTGCCAGCAGCACGGGACTAGGTAACCACGAGCAGTACTTC CASSTGLGNHEQYF
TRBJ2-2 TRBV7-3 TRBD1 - TGTGCCAGCAGCTTCGGATTTACAGGGGGCACCGGGGAGCTGTTTTTT CASSFGFTGGTGELFF